This TCR beta chain was identified during a study of Ad26.COV2.S vaccination and SARS-CoV-2 variants listed by TCRdb under 2021. With respect to the entire study: TCRbeta repertoire sequencing was used to assess the specificity and breadth of SARS-CoV-2-reactive T cell receptors after Ad26.COV2.S vaccination. The TCR-sequenced set comprised about 30 samples: around 20 Ad26.COV2.S vaccine recipients, 5 placebo recipients and 8 SARS-CoV-2 convalescent individuals. What the work shows at the level of the full study, not this receptor alone: It was noted by the authors that total T cell responses may have been underestimated by the TCR breadth and depth analyses. Vaccine and placebo recipients had comparable non-spike TCR breadth, which fits with the vaccine containing only spike. Spike-specific TCR breadth was higher in Ad26.COV2.S recipients than in placebo recipients (P = 0.0014). After vaccination, substantial breadth of spike-specific CD8+ and CD4+ T cell responses was reported.

The CDR3 goes from the cysteine to the phenylalanine over 15 residues. Only the CDR3 region is kept as DNA, spanning 45 bases read in frame from base 1. Looking up the germline V gene yields CDR1 SGHTA and CDR2 FQGNSA. V gives up 5 bases and J gives up 4 bases, and the segment between their germline ends measures 18 bases. A word on this clone: Its antigen is unknown. Within one base of it there is no much larger clone, and no base qualities were kept.

Interpreted using the paper, the time point label stands for: individuals recovered from natural SARS-CoV-2 infection. TCRbeta CDR3 regions were sequenced with the immunoSEQ Assay. After extraction, genomic DNA underwent amplification by bias-controlled multiplex PCR, followed by high-throughput sequencing. Per the original workflow: To quantify the absolute abundance of every unique TCRbeta CDR3 region, sequences were collapsed and filtered. T cell fraction was estimated by normalizing TCRbeta template counts to usable DNA, which was measured by amplifying reference genes present in all nucleated cells. Repertoire TCRs were annotated as SARS-CoV-2-specific by exact matching of V gene, CDR3 amino acid sequence and J gene to a known reactive TCR set. The reference SARS-CoV-2 TCR set came from MIRA and was filtered for enrichment in COVID-19-positive ImmuneCODE repertoires, removing public or cross-reactive TCRs. Based on the MIRA antigens, annotated TCRs were further analysed at the level of specific ORF or position within ORF. Breadth was defined as annotated unique rearrangements over total unique productive rearrangements; depth was the summed frequency of those rearrangements. TCR breadth was compared between groups using two-sided Wilcoxon rank-sum tests. TCRdb retrieved this table from immuneACCESS and kept in-frame rearrangements only. Not all clones are present; in checked studies, unresolved V genes account for under half, and no reason is known for the remainder. The DNA gave D and trimming, while V, J and clone size come from that table. For this sample there are fewer than 150,000 clones; just over 85% appear just once. Jointly, the top ten make up about 5% of the sample.

This clonotype was sampled from a human donor who had recovered from COVID-19. The chain links TRBV7-2 with TRBJ2-7, and perhaps TRBD1 as D gene, on 6 matching bases. Sequenced here: peripheral blood, sampled after recovery from COVID-19. The CDR3 region has the sequence CASSENREAIYEQYF. The DNA sequence is given as TGTGCCAGCAGCGAAAACAGGGAAGCAATTTACGAGCAGTACTTC.